The 22 T cell receptor beta chains below come from one sample, sequenced in a study of T cells in Graves' hyperthyroidism and ophthalmopathy. The source material, RNA transcripts, was used to amplify TCR beta CDR3 regions. During a first-round RT-PCR of the TCR CDR3, the HTBI primer set was used. TCRdb recomputed calls from the multiplex PCR reads with MiXCR, one row per CDR3 protein. The sample records hundreds of thousands of distinct CDR3 sequences, less than 15% being singletons. The specimen was blood. These receptor sequences come from a woman between 35 and 50 years old with Graves' hyperthyroidism.

This clonotype was seen ten or more times. The gene calls are TRBV6-1 and TRBJ1-5; D is unclear. V was trimmed by 0 bases and J by 11 bases, leaving 14 bases between them. The CDR3 contains 14 residues. CDR1 is MNHNS and CDR2 is SASEGT in the germline V gene. The DNA for the CDR3 is TGTGCCAGCAGTGAAGCGGAGGGTATCGGGGCCCAGCATTTT. Its translation is CASSEAEGIGAQHF.

This clonotype was counted at least ten times. The rearrangement joins TRBV5-1 to TRBJ1-1, with D tentatively TRBD1 (6 bases). CDR1 and CDR2 (germline): SGHRS, YFSETQ. The V and J ends lost 4 bases and 1 base respectively, with 14 bases between them. This CDR3 is 15 amino acids long. The CDR3 loop is CASSHPGTSNTEAFF. The CDR3 DNA reads as TGCGCCAGCAGCCACCCCGGGACATCGAACACTGAAGCTTTCTTT.

Ten or more counts support this clonotype. The J gene is TRBJ2-1, the V gene TRBV12-3 or TRBV12-4; D might be TRBD1 (5 bases). Trimming pared 4 bases from V and 8 bases from J, leaving 12 bases between. This CDR3 is built from 13 residues. In DNA, the CDR3 is TGTGCCAGCAGTTCAGGGTATAAGGATGAGCAGTTCTTC. The encoded protein is CASSSGYKDEQFF.

This clonotype occurred many times. This rearrangement joins TRBV5-8 to TRBJ2-7; 9 bases fit TRBD2. Per the germline V gene, CDR1 is SGHTS and CDR2 is YDEGEE. With 1 base clipped from V and 2 bases from J, the junction kept 4 bases outside the gene matches. CDR3 size: 15 residues. CDR3 in amino acids: CASSLPSGATYEQYF. CDR3 coding DNA: TGTGCCAGCAGCTTGCCTAGCGGGGCCACCTACGAGCAGTACTTC. Drawing the rest from reference TRBV5-8 and TRBJ2-7, the complete variable domain is EAGVTQSPTHLIKTRGQQATLRCSPISGHTSVYWYQQALGLGLQFLLWYDEGEERNRGNFPPRFSGRQFPNYSSELNVNALELEDSALYLCASSLPSGATYEQYFGPGTRLTVT.

This clonotype was recorded many times. The chain carries TRBV20-1 and TRBJ1-1; D remains ambiguous. V was shortened by 3 bases and J by 0 bases, with 17 bases between the two germline ends. CDR3 length: 16 amino acids. The V gene's germline CDR1 is DFQATT and CDR2 SNEGSKA (reference sequence). The CDR3 DNA reads TGCAGTGCTAGTGCGGGGTCCGACTTCATGAACACTGAAGCTTTCTTT. Translating gives CSASAGSDFMNTEAFF.

This clonotype was seen only a few times. The V gene is TRBV29-1, the J gene TRBJ1-2, with 7 bases aligning to TRBD1. Per the germline V gene, CDR1 is SQVTM and CDR2 is ANQGSEA. This CDR3 is built from 17 residues. J gave up 4 bases and V 7 bases, and 21 bases lay outside the gene matches. The CDR3 bases are TGCAGCGCCTCTGGGGAGTTTGACAGGGAGGCTTCCTATGGCTACACCTTC. This codes for CSASGEFDREASYGYTF. Filled out from reference TRBV29-1 and TRBJ1-2, the complete variable domain reads SAVISQKPSRDICQRGTSLTIQCQVDSQVTMMFWYRQQPGQSLTLIATANQGSEATYESGFVIDKFPISRPNLTFSTLTVSNMSPEDSSIYLCSASGEFDREASYGYTFGSGTRLTVV.

The rearrangement uses TRBV7-2 and TRBJ1-2; D perhaps matches TRBD1 (5 bases). The germline gives CDR1 SGHTA, CDR2 FQGNSA. V shed 5 bases and J shed 2 bases, with 9 bases lying between them. CDR3 length: 13 amino acids. The CDR3 sequence is CTSSPDRNYGYTF. CDR3 coding DNA: TGTACCAGCAGCCCCGACAGAAACTATGGCTACACCTTC.

Turning to this clonotype: A read error is possible here, since a much larger clone lies one base away. This rearrangement joins TRBV30 to TRBJ2-7; D remains ambiguous. This CDR3 spans 12 amino acids. Germline V gene data show CDR1 as GTSNPN and CDR2 as SVGIG (reference sequence). The CDR3 nucleotides read TGTGCCTGGAATAGGCAGAACTACGAGCAGCACTTC. Translating gives CAWNRQNYEQHF.

V gene TRBV3-1 combines with J gene TRBJ2-7, with TRBD2 matching 7 bases. CDR1 is LGHDT and CDR2 is YNNKEL in the germline V gene (reference sequence). J gave up 1 base and V 0 bases, and 6 bases lay outside the gene matches. The CDR3 extends over 16 amino acids. CDR3 residues: CASSQDGAGASYEQYF. DNA of the CDR3: TGTGCCAGCAGCCAAGATGGGGCGGGAGCTTCCTACGAGCAGTACTTC.

V and J are TRBV20-1 and TRBJ2-7; no clear D gene. V lost 0 bases and J 3 bases, leaving 9 bases between the germline ends. The CDR3 is made up of 13 amino acids. Germline V gene sequence: CDR1 DFQATT, CDR2 SNEGSKA (reference sequence). The CDR3 loop is CSARDQADYEQYF. The CDR3 DNA reads TGCAGTGCTAGAGATCAGGCAGACTACGAGCAGTACTTC.

This clonotype came up a few times. The gene calls are TRBV6-1 and TRBJ2-3; TRBD1 matches 8 bases. This CDR3 is 14 amino acids long. V lost 6 bases and J lost 1; bases outside the gene matches: 3. The germline V gene encodes CDR1 MNHNS and CDR2 SASEGT. In DNA form, the CDR3 reads TGTGCCAGCAGATGGGGACAGGGCACAGATACGCAGTATTTT. Translating it yields CASRWGQGTDTQYF.

This clonotype occurred many times. The chain carries TRBV5-1 and TRBJ2-1; 8 bases map to TRBD2. Germline trimming cut 4 bases from V and 5 bases from J; bases unmatched to any gene: 11. This CDR3 is 16 amino acids long. Germline CDR1 reads SGHRS; CDR2 reads YFSETQ. CDR3 region: CASSRKSGSWDNEQFF. The CDR3 bases are TGCGCCAGCAGCCGTAAGAGCGGGAGTTGGGACAATGAGCAGTTCTTC.

This clonotype has ten or more counts. This chain joins TRBV6-6 and TRBJ1-1, with TRBD1 as a possible D gene (5 bases). The CDR3 sequence is 17 residues long. Germline CDR1 MNHNY, CDR2 SVGAGI (reference sequence). V shed 3 bases and J shed 5 bases, with 22 bases lying between them. The CDR3 region is CASSYPSGRGSGTEAFF. The CDR3 nucleotides read TGTGCCAGCAGTTATCCGAGCGGGCGGGGGTCGGGAACTGAAGCTTTCTTT.

The V gene is TRBV5-1, the J gene TRBJ1-1; weak D call: TRBD1 (5 bases). The germline V gene has CDR1 SGHRS and CDR2 YFSETQ. Trimming left V 5 bases short and J 0 bases short, with 17 bases between. This CDR3 region has 16 residues. CDR3: CASSLSGQGMNTEAFF. DNA for the CDR3: TGCGCCAGCAGTCTGAGCGGGCAGGGTATGAACACTGAAGCTTTCTTT.

This clonotype occurred many times. The genes are TRBV20-1 and TRBJ2-1; 8 bases map to TRBD2. The ends lost 6 bases at V and 7 bases at J; junction bases unmatched: 17. This CDR3 region has 16 residues. CDR1 is DFQATT, CDR2 SNEGSKA, per germline (reference sequence). This chain's CDR3 is CSARTELRPSGNEQFF. The CDR3 DNA reads TGCAGTGCCCGGACGGAGTTGAGACCTAGCGGGAATGAGCAGTTCTTC.

In this sample, this clonotype turned up many times. The V call is TRBV11-2, the J call TRBJ1-1; D gene uncertain. The CDR3 length is 13 residues. Trimming took 3 bases from V and 0 from J, leaving 5 bases between them. The germline CDR1 and CDR2 sequences are SGHAT and FQNNGV. CDR3 residues: CASSFALNTEAFF. Written as DNA, the CDR3 is TGTGCCAGCAGCTTTGCGCTGAACACTGAAGCTTTCTTT.

J is TRBJ1-2 and V is TRBV6-1, with D hard to call. Germline V CDR1 and CDR2: MNHNS, SASEGT. CDR3 length: 12 amino acids. V lost 6 bases to trimming and J lost 5 bases, with 10 bases between them. The CDR3 coding sequence is TGTGCCAGCAGGGCCCTCCAGTATGGCTACACCTTC. Residues: CASRALQYGYTF.

There are many counts of this clonotype. This sequence joins TRBV27 and TRBJ1-1; D might be TRBD1 (5 bases). The CDR3 is made up of 18 amino acids. The ends were cut back, 5 bases at V and 1 base at J, with 23 bases in the middle. Looked up from germline, CDR1 is MNHEY and CDR2 is SMNVEV (reference sequence). The chain's CDR3 is CASSPLGGGPVSNTEAFF. In nucleotides, the CDR3 is TGTGCCAGCAGTCCCTTGGGGGGAGGACCCGTGTCGAACACTGAAGCTTTCTTT.

This clonotype was seen at least ten times. The chain uses TRBV27 and TRBJ2-1, with 11 nucleotides matching TRBD2. The V gene's germline CDR1 is MNHEY and CDR2 SMNVEV (reference sequence). V was clipped by 5 bases and J by 7 bases; unmatched bases: 13. This CDR3 comprises 17 residues. CDR3 nucleotide sequence: TGTGCCAGCAGTCCACTGGGACTAGCGGAAGCAAGGAATGAGCAGTTCTTC. Its protein is CASSPLGLAEARNEQFF.

This clonotype has just a few counts. This chain links TRBV9 with TRBJ2-3; D remains ambiguous. The CDR3 is 12 amino acids. Germline V gives CDR1 SGDLS, CDR2 YYNGEE. V gave up 3 bases and J gave up 7 bases, with 9 bases separating them. Here the CDR3 reads CASSGPEYTQYF. As DNA, the CDR3 is TGTGCCAGCAGCGGTCCCGAGTATACGCAGTATTTT.

This clonotype showed up many times. The rearrangement uses TRBV12-3 or TRBV12-4 and TRBJ2-7, with D possibly being TRBD1 or TRBD2 (6 bases each). Trimming left V 7 bases short and J 4 bases short, with 17 bases between. The CDR3 runs 14 residues. CDR3 amino acids: CASNLGGRGYEQYF. The CDR3 DNA reads as TGTGCCAGCAACCTTGGGGGGCGCGGGTACGAGCAGTACTTC.

The table lists this clonotype with many counts. The chain recombines TRBV20-1 with TRBJ2-3; D may be TRBD2 (6 bases). V lost 6 bases and J 0 bases, leaving 13 bases between the germline ends. The CDR3 runs 14 residues. The germline V gene has CDR1 DFQATT and CDR2 SNEGSKA (reference sequence). The CDR3 here is CSARTTLSTDTQYF. The CDR3 DNA reads as TGCAGTGCCCGGACTACCCTAAGCACAGATACGCAGTATTTT.